A single sample gave rise to the 13 T cell receptor beta chains below, sequenced in a study of blood T cell repertoires in COVID-19. Clones were sequenced by immunoSEQ multiplex PCR, and TCRdb holds only the in-frame ones, with some missing. Seen here are some 190,000 clones, 75% to 90% observed once, and the top ten hold roughly 6.4%. The specimen sequenced was peripheral blood. These receptors were obtained from a man aged 55-75 years with acute or convalescent COVID-19.

The V gene is TRBV27, the J gene TRBJ1-1; 7 nucleotides line up with TRBD1. The CDR3 is made up of 13 amino acids. Germline V gene lookup returns CDR1 MNHEY and CDR2 SMNVEV (reference sequence). With 5 bases clipped from V and 1 base from J, the junction kept 1 base outside the gene matches. The CDR3 here is CASSDRENTEAFF. DNA for the CDR3: TGTGCCAGCAGTGACAGGGAGAACACTGAAGCTTTCTTT.

This clone was detected once. The chain couples TRBV11-2 to TRBJ2-3, with a tentative D call TRBD2 (6 bases). Germline V gene data show CDR1 as SGHAT and CDR2 as FQNNGV. The ends were cut back, 0 bases at V and 4 bases at J, with 17 bases in the middle. The CDR3 covers 17 residues. The CDR3 DNA reads as TGTGCCAGCAGCTTAGAGGCCTGGAGACGGGAGCCAGATACGCAGTATTTT. Its protein product is CASSLEAWRREPDTQYF. Full variable domain (rest looked up from reference TRBV11-2 and TRBJ2-3): EAGVAQSPRYKIIEKRQSVAFWCNPISGHATLYWYQQILGQGPKLLIQFQNNGVVDDSQLPKDRFSAERLKGVDSTLKIQPAKLEDSAVYLCASSLEAWRREPDTQYFGPGTRLTVL.

The chain combines TRBV6-5 with TRBJ2-1, with TRBD2 matching over 10 bases. CDR1 MNHEY and CDR2 SVGAGI come from the germline V gene. V trimming: 5 bases; J trimming: 3 bases; junction bases outside the gene matches: 4. The CDR3 runs to 15 residues. In DNA form, the CDR3 reads TGTGCCAGCAGTACACTAGCGGGACGCTACAATGAGCAGTTCTTC. Translation gives CASSTLAGRYNEQFF.

The genes are TRBV6-2 or TRBV6-3 and TRBJ1-2; D unresolved. Trimming removed 2 bases from V and 4 bases from J, with 8 bases in between. This CDR3 region has 13 residues. Germline loops: CDR1 MNHEY, CDR2 SVGEGT. The CDR3: CASSYGRTYGYTF. The CDR3, as DNA: TGTGCCAGCAGTTACGGCAGAACCTATGGCTACACCTTC.

This clone appeared a few times. The chain combines TRBV14 with TRBJ1-5, with 7 positions matching TRBD1. This CDR3 is built from 16 residues. CDR1 and CDR2 from the germline V gene are SGHDN and FVKESK. Trimming took 4 bases from V and 1 from J; bases not matched to a gene: 7. This CDR3 reads CASSPRPGGSNQPQHF. CDR3 nucleotides: TGTGCCAGCAGCCCTAGACCAGGGGGGAGCAATCAGCCCCAGCATTTT.

The rearrangement uses TRBV4-2 and TRBJ1-4; 9 bases match TRBD1. Losses at the gene ends were 2 bases for V and 7 bases for J; bases not matched to a gene: 11. This CDR3 is built from 17 residues. From germline, CDR1 is LGHNA and CDR2 YNFKEQ. The CDR3 nucleotides read TGTGCCAGCAGCCAAAAAGCCGGGACAGGGTTGGGTGAAAAACTGTTTTTT. Protein: CASSQKAGTGLGEKLFF.

CDR3 region: CASSTQISGSGANVLTF. The CDR3, as DNA: TGTGCCAGCAGCACACAGATTTCAGGCTCTGGGGCCAACGTCCTGACTTTC. The chain recombines TRBV7-2 with TRBJ2-6; D is unresolved. Trimming removed 5 bases at V and 0 bases at J, with 14 bases between. CDR1 and CDR2 (germline): SGHTA, FQGNSA. This CDR3 has 17 residues.

This clone was recorded at least ten times. The J gene is TRBJ1-1, the V gene TRBV20-1; D ambiguous. Trimming took 8 bases from V and 6 from J, leaving 13 bases between them. The germline V gene encodes CDR1 DFQATT and CDR2 SNEGSKA (reference sequence). The CDR3 has 11 residues. In DNA form, the CDR3 reads TGCAGTCTCTTTCGGGTTGCTGAAGCTTTCTTT. It is translated as CSLFRVAEAFF.

This CDR3 reads CASSFDRDYEQYF. DNA of the CDR3: TGTGCCAGCAGTTTCGACAGGGATTACGAGCAGTACTTC. The chain links TRBV27 to TRBJ2-7; 7 bases align to TRBD1. J was trimmed by 4 bases and V by 3 bases; bases with no gene match: 3. Germline lookup yields CDR1 MNHEY and CDR2 SMNVEV (reference sequence). The CDR3 has 13 residues.

The rearrangement uses TRBV7-9 and TRBJ2-7; the D gene is possibly TRBD1 (8 bases). This CDR3 region has 16 residues. CDR1 and CDR2 (germline): SEHNR, FQNEAQ (reference sequence). V was trimmed by 3 bases and J by 2 bases, leaving 17 bases between them. This chain's CDR3 is CASSLGGDRRPYEQYF. CDR3 DNA: TGTGCCAGCAGCTTGGGGGGGGACAGGCGACCCTACGAGCAGTACTTC.

This chain links TRBV27 with TRBJ2-5, with a weak D call TRBD1 (5 bases). CDR1 MNHEY and CDR2 SMNVEV come from the germline V gene (reference sequence). The CDR3 contains 13 residues. V gave up 8 bases and J gave up 1 base, with 11 bases separating them. CDR3 nucleotides: TGTGCCAGCTATAGGGGCAGCCAAGAGACCCAGTACTTC. Amino acids: CASYRGSQETQYF.

J is TRBJ1-1 and V is TRBV9, with TRBD1 matching over 9 bases. CDR1 is SGDLS and CDR2 is YYNGEE in the germline V gene. The ends lost 3 bases at V and 0 bases at J; junction bases unmatched: 9. CDR3 length: 17 amino acids. The CDR3 region has the DNA TGTGCCAGCAGCGGCACCGGGACAGGGTACCTGAACACTGAAGCTTTCTTT. The encoded protein is CASSGTGTGYLNTEAFF.

This clone was found a few times. J is TRBJ1-3 and V is TRBV9; the D is unclear. Germline values: CDR1 SGDLS, CDR2 YYNGEE. Trimming shortened V by 4 bases and J by 0 bases, and 11 bases separated the two germline ends. There are 15 residues in the CDR3. The CDR3 loop is CASSLGLTSGNTIYF. CDR3 bases: TGTGCCAGCAGCCTTGGACTGACCTCTGGAAACACCATATATTTT.